The entry below gives a single T cell receptor (beta chain) sequence along with its context. The antigen this receptor binds is unknown. No base qualities exist here, and no much larger clone lies one base off it. TCRbeta CDR3 regions were amplified from genomic DNA using the immunoSEQ Assay, a bias-controlled multiplex PCR. The published analysis was carried out like this. Within the assay, amplification of reference gene primers was used to estimate how many nucleated cells each sample contained. To quantify the absolute abundance of each unique TCRbeta CDR3 rearrangement, sequence reads were collapsed and filtered. For each sample, productive Simpson clonality was calculated by taking the square root of Simpson's diversity index across productive rearrangements. The table comes from immuneACCESS by way of TCRdb, which keeps in-frame sequences with V and J called. Part of the clones is missing from these tables; in studies checked, under half for an unresolved V gene and the rest for unknown reasons. For V, J and clone size, that table is used; D and trimming come from the DNA. This sample comprises around 300,000 clones, roughly 90% of them detected only once. The ten largest clones add up to less than 15% of the sample.

At one collaborating source in Seattle, patients were enrolled during active infection and were followed longitudinally through the course of disease. Whole blood was collected in K2EDTA tubes by collaborating institutions according to the institutions' own protocols. For TCRbeta analysis, collaborator samples were shipped as frozen whole blood, as isolated PBMCs, or as DNA extracted from either sample type. The data derive from a study of blood T cell repertoires in COVID-19 (TCRdb year 2020). With respect to the entire study: Samples covering the acute and convalescent phases of COVID-19 were provided by collaborators in the United States, Italy and Spain. A de-identified subject ID, COVID-19 status, age in years and sex were almost always included in the sample metadata. Samples were obtained from the ongoing ImmuneRACE study (first 160 participants) and from over 1,000 subjects provided by 6 global collaborators. Where available, HLA class I and class II types were obtained from metadata supplied by the sample provider rather than from assay-based typing. The prospective study material was composed of cDNA or gDNA derived from T cells, B-cell-depleted T cells, or PBMCs. Deeply sampled blood TCRbeta repertoires from subjects exposed to, actively infected with, or recovered from COVID-19 were included in the dataset. The repertoires were released in a freely available public database meant as a resource for research on the immune response to SARS-CoV-2.

Sequences KGHSH (CDR1) and LQKENI (CDR2) are obtained from the germline V gene. The CDR3 goes from the cysteine to the phenylalanine over 14 residues. CDR3 DNA is the only sequence kept; it has 42 bases, read in frame from the first base. V ends up 6 bases short and J 1 base short, with an unmatched junction base count of 4. What the research found in general, with its limitations: The quantity of clinical and demographic metadata differed by source and by participant and was supplied without curation.

Sequenced input: peripheral blood. The chain was built from TRBV18 and TRBJ2-5, with 8 bases aligning to TRBD2. This TCR derives from a woman aged 70 to 79 with COVID-19, enrolled during active disease. The DNA sequence is as follows: TGTGCCAGCTCCCCCGGACTAGCCCAAGAGACCCAGTACTTC. Translated, it gives CASSPGLAQETQYF. This CDR3, with the reference TRBV18 and TRBJ2-5 proteins standing in past its ends, gives the full variable domain NAGVMQNPRHLVRRRGQEARLRCSPMKGHSHVYWYRQLPEEGLKFMVYLQKENIIDESGMPKERFSAEFPKEGPSILRIQQVVRGDSAAYFCASSPGLAQETQYFGPGTRLLVL.